The present entry profiles one TCR beta chain with its context. Its target is not known. This entry belongs to a study of cytomegalovirus exposure and HLA in healthy donors. The study sampled nominally healthy donors, though unrecorded immune exposures were likely. A multiplex PCR was run with 60 Vbeta primers and 13 Jbeta primers. Original analysis: As a later analysis found, there were 80 million to 90 million unique TCR beta chains, of which roughly 11 million were shared. Profiled with immunoSEQ multiplex PCR; TCRdb holds only in-frame clones, not every one. The V and J calls and the clone size are those of that table, but D and trimming were determined from the DNA. The table lists around 300,000 clones, around 90% of them singletons. General study results and limits: In an earlier analysis, in under 700 donors, most V segments appeared productive either ~87% or ~30% of the time.

The CDR3 consists of 18 residues. This sequence originates from a woman aged 18-35 years in good health and CMV-seronegative. This chain connects TRBV21-1 to TRBJ2-7; the table calls TRBD2, which could not be checked here. TRBV21-1 is designated a pseudogene. Sequenced: PBMCs. The CDR3 sequence: CASSGKFGLAGNPYEQYF. As DNA, the CDR3 is TGTGCCAGCAGCGGTAAATTCGGGCTAGCGGGCAACCCCTACGAGCAGTACTTC.